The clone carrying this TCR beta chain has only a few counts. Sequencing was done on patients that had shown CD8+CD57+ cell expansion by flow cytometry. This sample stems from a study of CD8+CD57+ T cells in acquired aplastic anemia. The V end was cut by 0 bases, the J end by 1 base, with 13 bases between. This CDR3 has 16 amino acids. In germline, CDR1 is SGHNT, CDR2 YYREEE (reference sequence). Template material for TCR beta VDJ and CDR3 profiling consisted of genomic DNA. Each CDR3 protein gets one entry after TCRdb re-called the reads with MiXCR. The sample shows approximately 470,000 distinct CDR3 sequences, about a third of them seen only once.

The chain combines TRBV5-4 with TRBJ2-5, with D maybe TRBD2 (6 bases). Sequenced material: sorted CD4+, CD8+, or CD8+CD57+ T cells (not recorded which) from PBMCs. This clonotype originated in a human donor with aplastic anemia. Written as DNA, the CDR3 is TGTGCCAGCAGCTTGGATCCCCAGCGGGCCCAAGAGACCCAGTACTTC. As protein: CASSLDPQRAQETQYF.